The present TCR beta chain was sequenced within a study of shared clonotypes between healthy human individuals. About this clone: The antigen remains undetermined.

Overall study results and limits: The researchers took only blood, and tissue repertoires probably look different. Rarefaction revealed incomplete sorted-subset sequencing despite large depth.

Libraries were prepared by immunoSEQ multiplex PCR; TCRdb keeps only in-frame clonotypes and omits some of them. Counted here are roughly 1,600,000 clones, 98% occurring once; the ten biggest clones make up about 0.35%. This CDR3 region has 15 residues. With V trimmed by 5 bases and J by 7 bases, 10 bases remained unmatched. The germline V gene encodes CDR1 MNHNY and CDR2 SVGAGI (reference sequence). The chain employs TRBV6-6 and TRBJ2-1; 8 nucleotides match TRBD1. The sample was naive CD4+ T cells sorted from blood. The subset was: CD45RA+ positively selected. The TCR comes from a man aged 25 to 45 in good health. The CDR3 here is CASSPTGTGNNEQFF. In DNA, the CDR3 is TGTGCCAGCAGTCCGACCGGGACAGGTAATAATGAGCAGTTCTTC.